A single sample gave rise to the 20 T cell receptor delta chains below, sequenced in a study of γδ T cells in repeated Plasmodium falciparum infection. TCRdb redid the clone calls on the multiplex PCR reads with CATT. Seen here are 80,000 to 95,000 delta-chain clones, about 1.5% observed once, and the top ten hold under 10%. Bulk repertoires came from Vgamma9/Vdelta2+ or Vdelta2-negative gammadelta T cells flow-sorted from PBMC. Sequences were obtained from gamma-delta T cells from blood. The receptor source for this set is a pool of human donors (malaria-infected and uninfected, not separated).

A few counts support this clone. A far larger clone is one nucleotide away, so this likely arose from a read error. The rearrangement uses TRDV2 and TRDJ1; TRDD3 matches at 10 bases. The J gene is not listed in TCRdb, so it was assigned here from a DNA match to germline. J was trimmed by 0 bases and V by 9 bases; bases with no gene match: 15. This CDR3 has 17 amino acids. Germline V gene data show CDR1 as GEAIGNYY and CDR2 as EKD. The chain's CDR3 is CAARTTLLGDDTDKLIF. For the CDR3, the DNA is TGTGCCGCCCGGACCACTTTACTGGGGGATGACACCGATAAACTCATCTTT.

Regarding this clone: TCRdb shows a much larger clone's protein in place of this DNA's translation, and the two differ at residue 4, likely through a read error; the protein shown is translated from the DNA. CDR3 loop: CACGALGDTGTDKLIF. The CDR3, as DNA: TGTGCCTGTGGAGCACTGGGGGATACGGGGACCGATAAACTCATCTTT. The chain couples TRDV2 to TRDJ1; TRDD3 aligns across 13 bases. Since TCRdb gives no J gene, matching the DNA to germline was used here to assign it. The germline V gene has CDR1 GEAIGNYY and CDR2 EKD. V lost 5 bases, J lost 2 bases, and 7 bases stayed unmatched. The CDR3 loop spans 16 amino acids.

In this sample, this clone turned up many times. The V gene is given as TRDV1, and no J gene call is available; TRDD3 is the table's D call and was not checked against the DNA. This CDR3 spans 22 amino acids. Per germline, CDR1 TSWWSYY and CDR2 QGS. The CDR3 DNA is TGTGCTCTTGGGGAACTAGCCTTCCCCCCGCCTGGGAGACTGGGGGATAGATGGTTGCTCATCTTT. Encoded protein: CALGELAFPPPGRLGDRWLLIF.

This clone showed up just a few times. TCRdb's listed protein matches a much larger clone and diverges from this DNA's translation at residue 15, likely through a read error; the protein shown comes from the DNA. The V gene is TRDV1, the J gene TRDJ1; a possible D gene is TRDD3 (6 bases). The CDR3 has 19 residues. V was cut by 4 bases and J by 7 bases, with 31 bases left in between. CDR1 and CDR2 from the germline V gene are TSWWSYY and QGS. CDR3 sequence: CALGVPTATEGIGRAKLIF. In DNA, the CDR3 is TGTGCTCTTGGGGTCCCCACCGCTACGGAAGGGATAGGGAGAGCTAAACTCATCTTT.

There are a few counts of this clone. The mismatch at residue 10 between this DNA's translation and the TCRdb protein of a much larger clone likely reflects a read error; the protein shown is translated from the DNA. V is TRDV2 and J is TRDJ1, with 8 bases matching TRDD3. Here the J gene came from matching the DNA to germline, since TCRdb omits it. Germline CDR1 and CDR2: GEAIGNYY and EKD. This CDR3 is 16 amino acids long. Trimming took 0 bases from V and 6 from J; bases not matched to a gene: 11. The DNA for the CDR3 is TGTGCCTGTGACACCGGAGGTGGGGGATGCGACAATAAACTCATCTTT. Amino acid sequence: CACDTGGGGCDNKLIF.

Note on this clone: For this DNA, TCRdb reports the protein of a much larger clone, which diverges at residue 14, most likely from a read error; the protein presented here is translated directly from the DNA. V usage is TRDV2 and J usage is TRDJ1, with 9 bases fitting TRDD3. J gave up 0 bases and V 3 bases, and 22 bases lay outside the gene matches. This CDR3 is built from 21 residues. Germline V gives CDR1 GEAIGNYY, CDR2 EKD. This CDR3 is CACDQGQLLGDHLTNTDKLIF. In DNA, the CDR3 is TGTGCCTGTGACCAGGGACAATTACTGGGGGACCACTTAACTAACACCGATAAACTCATCTTT.

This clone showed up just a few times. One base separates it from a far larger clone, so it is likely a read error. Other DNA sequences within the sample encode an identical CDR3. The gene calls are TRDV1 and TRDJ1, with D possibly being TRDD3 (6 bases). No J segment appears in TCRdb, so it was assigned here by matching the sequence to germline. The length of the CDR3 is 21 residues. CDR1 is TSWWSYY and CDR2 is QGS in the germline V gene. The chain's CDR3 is CALGPPWGRWGGAGETDKLIF. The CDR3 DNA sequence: TGTGCTCTTGGGCCACCCTGGGGACGATGGGGGGGCGCGGGGGAAACCGACAAACTCATCTTT.

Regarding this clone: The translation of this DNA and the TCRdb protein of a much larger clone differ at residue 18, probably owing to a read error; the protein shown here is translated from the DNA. CDR3: CALGGPGRPSYAPTGGYEGLIF. CDR3 bases: TGTGCTCTTGGGGGACCGGGTCGGCCTTCCTACGCTCCTACTGGGGGATACGAGGGCCTCATCTTT. V and J are TRDV1 and TRDJ1, with TRDD3 matching 13 bases. Germline V gene data show CDR1 as TSWWSYY and CDR2 as QGS. The length of the CDR3 is 22 residues. The junction had 31 bases not matched to a gene; V was cut back by 4 bases and J by 11 bases.

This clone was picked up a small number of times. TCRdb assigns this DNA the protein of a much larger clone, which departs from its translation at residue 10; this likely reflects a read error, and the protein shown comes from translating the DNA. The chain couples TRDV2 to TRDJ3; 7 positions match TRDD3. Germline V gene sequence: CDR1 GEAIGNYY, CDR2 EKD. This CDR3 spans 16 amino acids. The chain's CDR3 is CACDRGMTWYTRQMFF. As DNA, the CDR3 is TGTGCCTGTGACCGGGGGATGACCTGGTACACCCGACAGATGTTTTTC.

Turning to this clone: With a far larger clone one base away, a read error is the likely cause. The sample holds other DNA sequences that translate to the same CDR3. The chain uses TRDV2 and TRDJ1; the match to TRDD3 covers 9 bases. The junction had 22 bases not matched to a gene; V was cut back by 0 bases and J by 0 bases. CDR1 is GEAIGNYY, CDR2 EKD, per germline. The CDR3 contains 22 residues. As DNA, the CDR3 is TGTGCCTGTGACACCGTGCGATCCCCAGACTGGGGGACTGGACCGTACACCGATAAACTCATCTTT. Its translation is CACDTVRSPDWGTGPYTDKLIF.

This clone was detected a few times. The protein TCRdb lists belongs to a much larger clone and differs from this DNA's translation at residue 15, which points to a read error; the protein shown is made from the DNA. CDR3 sequence: CALGSGLLPVLGLYADKLIF. DNA of the CDR3: TGTGCTCTTGGGTCGGGCCTTCTCCCTGTACTGGGGTTATACGCCGATAAACTCATCTTT. This chain joins TRDV1 and TRDJ1; 7 nucleotides line up with TRDD3. The length of the CDR3 is 20 residues. J lost 3 bases, V lost 5 bases, and 24 bases had no gene match. Germline assignment: CDR1 TSWWSYY and CDR2 QGS.

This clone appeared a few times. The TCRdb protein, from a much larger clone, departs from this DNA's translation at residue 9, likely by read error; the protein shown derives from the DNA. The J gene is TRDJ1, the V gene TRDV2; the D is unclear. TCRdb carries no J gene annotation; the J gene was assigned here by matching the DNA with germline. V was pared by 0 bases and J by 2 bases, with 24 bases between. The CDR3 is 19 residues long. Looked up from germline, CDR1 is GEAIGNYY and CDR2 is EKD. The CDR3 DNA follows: TGTGCCTGTGACACCCTAGGACTGAGGGAGAACGTTTGGACCGATAAACTCATCTTT. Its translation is CACDTLGLRENVWTDKLIF.

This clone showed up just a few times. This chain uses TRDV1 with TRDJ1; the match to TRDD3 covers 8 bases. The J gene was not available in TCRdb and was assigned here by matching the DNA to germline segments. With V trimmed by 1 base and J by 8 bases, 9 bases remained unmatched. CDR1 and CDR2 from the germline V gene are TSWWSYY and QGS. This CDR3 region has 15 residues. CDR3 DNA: TGTGCTCTTGGGGAACGGGAGACTGGGGGCCTCAAACTCATCTTT. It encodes CALGERETGGLKLIF.

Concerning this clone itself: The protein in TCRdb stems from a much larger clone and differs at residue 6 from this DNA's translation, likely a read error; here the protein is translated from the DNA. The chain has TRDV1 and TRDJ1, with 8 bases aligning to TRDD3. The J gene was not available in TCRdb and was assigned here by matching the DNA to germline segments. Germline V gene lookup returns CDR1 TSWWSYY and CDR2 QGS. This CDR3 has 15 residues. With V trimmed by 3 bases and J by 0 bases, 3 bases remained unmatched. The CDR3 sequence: CALGEALGDTDKLIF. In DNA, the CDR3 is TGTGCTCTTGGGGAGGCACTGGGGGACACCGATAAACTCATCTTT.

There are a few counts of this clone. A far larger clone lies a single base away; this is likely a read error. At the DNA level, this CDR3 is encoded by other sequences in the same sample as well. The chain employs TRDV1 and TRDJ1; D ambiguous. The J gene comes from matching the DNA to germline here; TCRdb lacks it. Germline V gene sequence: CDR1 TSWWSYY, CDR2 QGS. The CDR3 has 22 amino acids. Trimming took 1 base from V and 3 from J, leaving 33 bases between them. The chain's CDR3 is CALGERCPQKWVTRGAPDKLIF. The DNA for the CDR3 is TGTGCTCTTGGGGAACGGTGCCCCCAAAAGTGGGTGACACGCGGGGCCCCCGATAAACTCATCTTT.

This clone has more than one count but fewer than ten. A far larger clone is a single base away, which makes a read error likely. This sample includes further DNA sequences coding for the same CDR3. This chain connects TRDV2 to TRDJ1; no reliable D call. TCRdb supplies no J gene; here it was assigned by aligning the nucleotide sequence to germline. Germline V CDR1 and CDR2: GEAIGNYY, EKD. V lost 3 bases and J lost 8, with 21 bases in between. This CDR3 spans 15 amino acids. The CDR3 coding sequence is TGTGCCTGTGACTCCGGAGGGTTCACGACTGACAAACTCATCTTT. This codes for CACDSGGFTTDKLIF.

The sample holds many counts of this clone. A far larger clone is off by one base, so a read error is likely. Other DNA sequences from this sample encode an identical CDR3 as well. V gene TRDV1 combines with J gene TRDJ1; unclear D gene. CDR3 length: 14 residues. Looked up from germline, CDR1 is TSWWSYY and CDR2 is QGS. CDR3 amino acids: CALGDLTSADKLIF. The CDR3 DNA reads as TGTGCTCTTGGGGATTTAACCAGTGCCGACAAACTCATCTTT.

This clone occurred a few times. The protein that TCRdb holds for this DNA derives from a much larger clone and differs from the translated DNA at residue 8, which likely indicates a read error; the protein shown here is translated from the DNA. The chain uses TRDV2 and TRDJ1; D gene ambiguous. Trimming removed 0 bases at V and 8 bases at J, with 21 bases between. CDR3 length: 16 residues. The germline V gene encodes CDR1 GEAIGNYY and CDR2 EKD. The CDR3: CACDTVSVIDSPKLIF. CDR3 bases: TGTGCCTGTGACACCGTATCGGTGATCGATTCTCCCAAACTCATCTTT.

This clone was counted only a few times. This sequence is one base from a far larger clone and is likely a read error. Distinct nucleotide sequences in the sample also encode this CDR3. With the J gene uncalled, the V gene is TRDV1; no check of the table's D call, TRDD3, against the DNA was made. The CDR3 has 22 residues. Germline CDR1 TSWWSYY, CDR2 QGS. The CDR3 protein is CALGEPFGRSFWGIRPTDKLIF. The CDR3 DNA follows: TGTGCTCTTGGGGAACCCTTCGGGAGATCCTTCTGGGGGATACGCCCCACCGATAAGCTCATCTTT.

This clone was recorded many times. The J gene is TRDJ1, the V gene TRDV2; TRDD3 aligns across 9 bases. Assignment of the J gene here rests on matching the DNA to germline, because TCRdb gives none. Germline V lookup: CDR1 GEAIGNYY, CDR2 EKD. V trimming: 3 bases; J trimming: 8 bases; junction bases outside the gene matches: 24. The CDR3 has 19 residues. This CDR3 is CACDSIGTGGRRPRSKLIF. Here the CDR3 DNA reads TGTGCCTGTGACTCGATCGGGACTGGGGGACGTCGCCCTAGATCCAAACTCATCTTT.